This T cell receptor beta chain was sequenced during a study of regulatory T cells in long-lasting Graves disease (dated by TCRdb to the early 2020s). In the study overall: Patients with newly diagnosed Graves' disease had been on antithyroid drugs for under 3 months. Patients with persistent Graves' disease were compared with patients with newly diagnosed Graves' disease using TCR sequencing and RNA sequencing of peripheral blood. The study was registered as a clinical trial and conducted in China. A total of around 35 samples were covered by TCR sequencing, comprising approximately 13 persistent and around 20 newly diagnosed Graves' disease patients. The research as a whole found: The small sample size was acknowledged by the authors as a limitation that may reduce accuracy. Persistent patients shared more public clonotypes among themselves (fewer than 3,000) than newly diagnosed patients did (more than 950). Compared with newly diagnosed patients, persistent Graves' disease patients had lower TCR Shannon entropy and fewer highly expanded clones, which suggests clonal expansion. Only peripheral blood was studied, because thyroid tissue, the primary lesion, was inaccessible. Preferential use of TRBV28, TRBJ1-2 and TRBJ2-5 was observed in persistent disease, whereas TRBV20-1 and TRBJ2-1 were favored in newly diagnosed disease. Sequencing and analysis were restricted to the TCR beta chain.

This clonotype came up a few times. Its antigen remains unidentified. The sample holds no much larger clone one base away, and base qualities are not on file. The CDR3 holds 14 amino acids from the cysteine to the phenylalanine. Only the CDR3 portion is preserved as DNA: 42 bases, with reading frame beginning at the first base. V gives up 3 bases and J gives up 7 bases, and the segment between their germline ends measures 15 bases. The germline V gene encodes CDR1 SQVTM and CDR2 ANQGSEA. Receptor amplification or capture employed multiplex PCR. Data came from an Illumina HiSeq 4000. To build TCR beta libraries, CDR3 regions were amplified by Arm-PCR using iRepertoire HTBI primers. Gel purification was performed on PCR products prior to sequencing. The published analysis was carried out like this. Gene usage analysis of CDR3 amino acid clonotypes relied on the approximately 60 TRBV and 13 to 15 TRBJ segments identified across samples. Filtered high-quality paired reads were merged into contigs using COPE and FqMerger. BLAST was used to align contigs to the IMGT TRBV, TRBD and TRBJ reference genes, and CDR3 was defined following IMGT. Clonotypes above 0.1% frequency were classified as highly expanded clones. Repertoire diversity was measured by Shannon entropy, and V-J evenness by the Gini coefficient. Clonotypes shared by more than one individual were considered public. In-frame beta chains were kept once TCRdb had trimmed the public reads at Q25 with fastp and called clones with MiXCR. When rows share a CDR3 protein, they turn into one entry using the most common DNA and genes. TCRdb assigned the V and J calls; the authors' analysis was not used. The sample table contains 400,000 to 450,000 distinct CDR3 sequences; only one count was recorded for about a sixth of them. Roughly a tenth of the sample comes from the top ten.

Explained via the paper, the time point label denotes: newly diagnosed GD, antithyroid drugs for less than 3 months. For both TCR sequencing and RNA sequencing, RNA was extracted from PBMCs using TRIzol. The diagnosis of Graves' disease was made according to American Thyroid Association guidelines. The patients came from an endocrinology department in Xi'an, China. From each patient, roughly 9 milliliters of peripheral blood was collected into an EDTA anticoagulant tube. Ficoll Paque Plus density gradient separation was used to isolate PBMCs, and no further T cell sorting was performed. An Agilent 2100 Bioanalyzer and agarose gel were used to check RNA quality, and a NanoDrop 2000 was used to measure RNA concentration. The sample was also reused in another study, on T cells in Graves' hyperthyroidism and ophthalmopathy. The second paper further reports: Graves' hyperthyroidism was defined as stable when no progression to ophthalmopathy occurred over 18 months of follow-up. Hyperthyroidism patients were newly diagnosed, had a disease duration of under 2 months, and were aged 18 to 65 years. Patients with uncontrolled infections, other autoimmune diseases, pregnancy or lactation were excluded. Diagnoses were based on clinical symptoms, serum thyroxine and TRAb, thyroid ultrasound and orbital computed tomography. A first-round RT-PCR of the TCR CDR3 used the HTBI primer set with the Qiagen OneStep RT-PCR kit. Most expanded thyroid clonotypes (frequency above 0.001) were also detected in blood, suggesting blood repertoires may reflect thyroid immune responses. In cross-validation, a model built on a 13 V-J signature told ophthalmopathy apart from stable hyperthyroidism with 87.88% sensitivity and approximately 81% specificity, and in testing the same model reached 80%/75%. In validation, the model predicted progression to ophthalmopathy a median of about 5.9 months before onset, with approximately 71% sensitivity and about 75% specificity. TCR V-J signatures able to tell the groups apart were searched for in a discovery cohort of 90 to 100 patients, of whom about 40 had Graves' ophthalmopathy and more than 55 had stable Graves' hyperthyroidism. Prospective prediction of ophthalmopathy was tested in an independent validation cohort consisting of some 18 hyperthyroidism patients and 15 or so patients who later progressed to ophthalmopathy. For training and testing, the 100 patients in the discovery cohort were randomly divided in a 7:3 ratio. The study also compared thyroid tissue and blood T-cell repertoires from about six Graves' hyperthyroidism patients. After sampling, hyperthyroidism patients received methimazole starting at 30 mg daily, and ophthalmopathy patients received high-dose intravenous methylprednisolone. A second multiplex PCR round built the libraries, followed by size selection and purification. Sequencing of the libraries was done on an Illumina HiSeq2000 using paired-end 100 bp reads. SOAPnuke was used to process the raw data, throwing out any read that contained adapters or uncalled bases, had a mean Phred below 15, or lacked an exact constant-primer or identifier match. High-quality paired reads were merged with COPE v1.2.5, and unique nucleotide sequences were defined as clonotypes. MiTCR v1.1 was used to align clonotypes to the IMGT TRBV, TRBD and TRBJ reference segments. The analysis was restricted to V-J combinations with a frequency above 0.0001, which together covered roughly 99% of the repertoires. A TCS score was defined as the ratio of F50 (clonal expansion) to E x V (chaos), with BLOSUM62-based TCRdist applied between CDR3 peptides within each V-J. Welch's t-statistics and random forest reduced 450 to 600 V-J features to under 15, which were used in a naive Bayes classifier (R e1071). Sample size was not statistically predetermined, and blinding of investigators to group allocation was not performed. TCR Vbeta CDR3 sequencing of roughly 140 peripheral blood samples (approximately 44 ophthalmopathy, under 80 hyperthyroidism and roughly 17 progressor patients) is reported in the paper.

The sequence derives from a young woman with Graves disease. Donor details come from another sample of the same person, matched by shared clones. The specimen comprised peripheral blood mononuclear cells (PBMCs), sampled at new diagnosis, from a patient treated with antithyroid drugs. The rearrangement combines TRBV29-1 with TRBJ2-2; the D segment could be TRBD1, given 6 matching bases. The nucleotides are TGCAGCGTTGACTTCAGGGGAACAGGCGGGGAGCTGTTTTTT. This yields the protein CSVDFRGTGGELFF.